This paragraph covers one TCR beta chain sequence. Per the germline V gene, CDR1 is MNHNY and CDR2 is SVGAGI (reference sequence). This CDR3 has 15 residues. Losses at the gene ends were 0 bases for V and 8 bases for J; bases not matched to a gene: 7. This PCR relied on a set of 60 Vbeta primers and 13 Jbeta primers. Here immunoSEQ multiplex PCR was the method, and the copy in TCRdb shows in-frame clones only, minus some. Counted here are 150,000 to 200,000 clones, about four fifths occurring once; the ten biggest clones make up roughly 10%. The entry originates in a study of cytomegalovirus exposure and HLA in healthy donors.

V and J are TRBV6-6 and TRBJ2-1; 7 bases map to TRBD2. The TCR was taken from a man aged 45-65 years in good health and CMV-seropositive. Sequences were obtained from PBMCs. DNA of the CDR3: TGTGCCAGCAGTTACTCAGATCCCCGGGAGGATGAGCAGTTCTTC. Translating it yields CASSYSDPREDEQFF.